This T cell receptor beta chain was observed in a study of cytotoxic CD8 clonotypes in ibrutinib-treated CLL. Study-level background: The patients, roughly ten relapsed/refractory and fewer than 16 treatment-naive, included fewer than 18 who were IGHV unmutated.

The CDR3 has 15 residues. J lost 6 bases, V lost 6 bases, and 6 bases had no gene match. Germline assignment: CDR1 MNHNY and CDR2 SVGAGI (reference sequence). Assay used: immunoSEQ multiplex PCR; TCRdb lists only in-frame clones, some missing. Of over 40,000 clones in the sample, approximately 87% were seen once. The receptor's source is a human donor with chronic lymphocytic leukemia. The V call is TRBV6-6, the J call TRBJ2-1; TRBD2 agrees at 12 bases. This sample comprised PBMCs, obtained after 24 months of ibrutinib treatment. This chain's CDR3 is CASRKGLAGRNEQFF. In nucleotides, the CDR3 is TGTGCCAGCAGAAAGGGACTAGCGGGTCGCAATGAGCAGTTCTTC.